The entry that follows covers one T cell receptor beta chain sequence. The sample belongs to a study of shared clonotypes between healthy human individuals. The CDR3 runs to 14 residues. The V gene end was trimmed by 2 bases and the J gene end by 6 bases; junction bases not matched to a gene: 6. Per germline, CDR1 SGHNT and CDR2 YYREEE (reference sequence). The assay ran at deep level. Profiling relied on immunoSEQ multiplex PCR, and the TCRdb table lists in-frame clones only, not all of them. The sample includes millions of clones, roughly 94% of them seen just once. The gene calls are TRBV5-4 and TRBJ1-2; 8 bases align to TRBD1. The sequenced material came from naive CD4+ T cells sorted from blood. The subset denotes: CD45RA+ positively selected. The receptor was isolated from a man aged 18 to 29 in good health. The CDR3 bases are TGTGCCAGCAGCTTCCGGGACAGGTTCGATGGCTACACCTTC. Protein product: CASSFRDRFDGYTF.